This passage covers 25 T cell receptor beta chains from one sample sequenced in a study of cytomegalovirus exposure and HLA in healthy donors. Researchers ran the PCR with 60 Vbeta and 13 Jbeta primers. The protocol was immunoSEQ multiplex PCR, while the TCRdb copy is restricted to in-frame clones and leaves out a portion. The sample lists 90,000 to 150,000 clones; 80% were seen once. Sequenced sample: PBMCs. These receptors all stem from a man aged 50 to 59 in good health and CMV-seronegative.

The chain employs TRBV2 and TRBJ2-7; D is possibly TRBD1 (5 bases). Germline V gives CDR1 SNHLY, CDR2 FYNNEI. Trimming took off 6 bases at V and 1 base at J, with 10 bases between the two ends. The CDR3 is 13 residues long. The CDR3 sequence is CASRIQVSYEQYF. The CDR3, as DNA: TGTGCCAGCAGGATACAGGTTTCCTACGAGCAGTACTTC.

V and J are TRBV19 and TRBJ1-5; 8 bases are shared with TRBD1. After removal of 5 bases from V and 1 base from J, the junction contained 4 bases not matched to a gene. CDR1 and CDR2 from the germline V gene are LNHDA and SQIVND (reference sequence). The length of the CDR3 is 15 residues. The CDR3, as DNA: TGTGCCAGTAGTCTCAGGGGGCTGAGCAATCAGCCCCAGCATTTT. Translating it yields CASSLRGLSNQPQHF.

The chain employs TRBV9 and TRBJ2-5, with 9 bases aligning to TRBD1. CDR3 length equals 16 residues. Germline V gene data show CDR1 as SGDLS and CDR2 as YYNGEE. The V segment lost 4 bases and the J segment 7 bases; nucleotides outside the gene matches: 14. As DNA, the CDR3 is TGTGCCAGCAGCTCAGCGACAGGGGGGGTTGCCGGGACCCAGTACTTC. It is translated as CASSSATGGVAGTQYF.

This chain uses TRBV25-1 with TRBJ1-2; D is ambiguous. Germline V CDR1 and CDR2: MGHDK, SYGVNS. Between the trimmed V and J ends, which lost 1 base and 2 bases, there was a span of 8 bases. This CDR3 is built from 14 residues. CDR3 protein: CASSEFQENYGYTF. CDR3 sequence (DNA): TGTGCCAGCAGTGAATTTCAGGAAAACTATGGCTACACCTTC.

This clone was seen only once. The V and J genes are TRBV5-4 and TRBJ2-1, with 8 bases aligning to TRBD2. The V and J ends lost 1 base and 4 bases, in that order; junction bases with no gene match: 7. CDR3 length equals 16 residues. The germline V gene has CDR1 SGHNT and CDR2 YYREEE (reference sequence). The CDR3 spells CASSLPRGGEYNEQFF. CDR3 DNA sequence: TGTGCCAGCAGCTTGCCCCGGGGGGGGGAGTACAATGAGCAGTTCTTC.

The genes are TRBV10-3 and TRBJ1-4, with D maybe TRBD1 (6 bases). Trimming pared 2 bases from V and 10 bases from J, leaving 8 bases between. This CDR3 has 12 residues. Germline lookup yields CDR1 ENHRY and CDR2 SYGVKD. The CDR3, as DNA: TGTGCCATCAGTGAGCAGGGGCCAAAACTGTTTTTT. Protein sequence: CAISEQGPKLFF.

In regard to this clone: At the DNA level, this CDR3 is encoded by other sequences in the same sample as well. The chain carries TRBV5-4 and TRBJ2-5; TRBD1 agrees at 10 bases. CDR1 SGHNT and CDR2 YYREEE come from the germline V gene (reference sequence). J gave up 5 bases and V 4 bases, and 8 bases lay outside the gene matches. The CDR3 is made up of 15 amino acids. CDR3 region: CASSTGTGVRETQYF. The CDR3, as DNA: TGTGCCAGCAGCACCGGGACAGGGGTTAGGGAGACCCAGTACTTC. Full variable domain (rest looked up from reference TRBV5-4 and TRBJ2-5): ETGVTQSPTHLIKTRGQQVTLRCSSQSGHNTVSWYQQALGQGPQFIFQYYREEENGRGNFPPRFSGLQFPNYSSELNVNALELDDSALYLCASSTGTGVRETQYFGPGTRLLVL.

This chain connects TRBV27 to TRBJ2-7, with D unclear. Germline CDR1 reads MNHEY; CDR2 reads SMNVEV (reference sequence). The CDR3 loop spans 13 amino acids. V was clipped by 5 bases and J by 0 bases, with 8 bases between them. CDR3 sequence reads: CASSVLFSYEQYF. CDR3 nucleotides: TGTGCCAGCAGTGTCTTATTCTCCTACGAGCAGTACTTC.

The chain joins TRBV19 to TRBJ1-5; a weak D match, TRBD1 (5 bases). Per the germline V gene, CDR1 is LNHDA and CDR2 is SQIVND (reference sequence). This CDR3 is built from 16 residues. The V end lost 2 bases, the J end lost 0 bases, and 11 bases lay between the germline ends. The CDR3 DNA sequence: TGTGCCAGTAGTATAAGACAGTTATATAGCAATCAGCCCCAGCATTTT. Its protein product is CASSIRQLYSNQPQHF.

This chain uses TRBV14 with TRBJ2-5; 10 bases fit TRBD1. The CDR3 runs to 18 residues. Germline V gene lookup returns CDR1 SGHDN and CDR2 FVKESK. The ends lost 3 bases at V and 3 bases at J; junction bases unmatched: 13. CDR3 coding DNA: TGTGCCAGCAGCCACCCATGGAGCCTGGGGACAGGGGAAGAGACCCAGTACTTC. It yields the protein CASSHPWSLGTGEETQYF.

V gene TRBV11-2 combines with J gene TRBJ2-7; D possibly corresponds to TRBD2 (7 bases). The CDR3 contains 15 residues. Germline CDR1 SGHAT, CDR2 FQNNGV. Trimming pared 4 bases from V and 6 bases from J, leaving 19 bases between. The CDR3 reads CASSWLTGTTGEQYF. CDR3 DNA: TGTGCCAGCAGCTGGCTCACAGGGACTACGGGCGAGCAGTACTTC.

This clone was seen a handful of times. The chain has TRBV29-1 and TRBJ1-2; a weak D match, TRBD1 (6 bases). With 4 bases removed from V and 6 bases from J, the gap between germline ends came to 6 bases. The CDR3 runs 10 residues. The germline CDR1 and CDR2 sequences are SQVTM and ANQGSEA. CDR3 in amino acids: CSVGTDGYTF. The DNA for the CDR3 is TGCAGCGTTGGGACAGATGGCTACACCTTC.

The chain couples TRBV11-3 to TRBJ2-7; the D is unclear. Germline loops: CDR1 SGHNT, CDR2 YENEEA. The V end lost 1 base, the J end lost 5 bases, and 9 bases lay between the germline ends. The CDR3 extends over 13 amino acids. CDR3 region: CASSLAWSDEQYF. DNA for the CDR3: TGTGCCAGCAGCTTAGCTTGGAGCGACGAGCAGTACTTC.

V and J are TRBV9 and TRBJ1-2; 9 positions match TRBD1. Germline V gives CDR1 SGDLS, CDR2 YYNGEE. The CDR3 runs to 12 residues. V gave up 4 bases and J gave up 7 bases; unmatched junction bases: 2. The CDR3 DNA reads as TGTGCCAGCAGCCCGACAGGGGGTGGCTACACCTTC. The encoded protein is CASSPTGGGYTF.

The chain employs TRBV7-9 and TRBJ2-7; D not resolved. The germline V gene encodes CDR1 SEHNR and CDR2 FQNEAQ (reference sequence). The germline V and J ends were trimmed by 8 bases and 2 bases, with 16 bases remaining between them. This CDR3 spans 14 amino acids. For the CDR3, the DNA is TGTGCCAGCCCTCCCGGTGCGGCCCCCTACGAGCAGTACTTC. It encodes CASPPGAAPYEQYF.

This clone showed up just a few times. The rearrangement joins TRBV9 to TRBJ2-3; 11 positions match TRBD2. V dropped 0 bases and J dropped 5; count of bases not matched to a gene: 8. The CDR3 totals 17 residues. In germline, CDR1 is SGDLS, CDR2 YYNGEE. The CDR3 spells CASSVGKLAGVVDTQYF. In DNA form, the CDR3 reads TGTGCCAGCAGCGTAGGAAAACTAGCGGGAGTTGTAGATACGCAGTATTTT. Full variable domain (remainder filled in from reference TRBV9 and TRBJ2-3): DSGVTQTPKHLITATGQRVTLRCSPRSGDLSVYWYQQSLDQGLQFLIQYYNGEERAKGNILERFSAQQFPDLHSELNLSSLELGDSALYFCASSVGKLAGVVDTQYFGPGTRLTVL.

V and J are TRBV6-1 and TRBJ2-5; D possibly corresponds to TRBD2 (7 bases). Germline CDR1 and CDR2: MNHNS and SASEGT. CDR3 length: 16 amino acids. Trimming removed 0 bases from V and 0 bases from J, with 11 bases in between. The DNA for the CDR3 is TGTGCCAGCAGTGAAGCGGCGGGGGCGTACCAAGAGACCCAGTACTTC. Amino acids: CASSEAAGAYQETQYF.

The V call is TRBV7-9, the J call TRBJ2-3, with D perhaps matching TRBD1 (5 bases). The CDR3 consists of 15 residues. Between the trimmed V and J ends, which lost 2 bases and 0 bases, there was a span of 9 bases. Germline CDR1 reads SEHNR; CDR2 reads FQNEAQ (reference sequence). CDR3 in amino acids: CASSLLQESTDTQYF. The CDR3 bases are TGTGCCAGCAGCTTATTACAGGAGAGCACAGATACGCAGTATTTT. Full variable domain (outside the CDR3, taken from reference TRBV7-9 and TRBJ2-3): DTGVSQNPRHKITKRGQNVTFRCDPISEHNRLYWYRQTLGQGPEFLTYFQNEAQLEKSRLLSDRFSAERPKGSFSTLEIQRTEQGDSAMYLCASSLLQESTDTQYFGPGTRLTVL.

The V gene is TRBV21-1, the J gene TRBJ2-1; TRBD2, as called in the table, went unchecked against the DNA. TRBV21-1 is assigned pseudogene status. This CDR3 is built from 15 residues. CDR3 DNA sequence: TGTGCCAGCAGCAAATCGTCTAGCGGGAGATTACAGTCGTTCTTC. Translation: CASSKSSSGRLQSFF.

V usage is TRBV2 and J usage is TRBJ2-7; 8 bases agree with TRBD1. The V gene's germline CDR1 is SNHLY and CDR2 FYNNEI. V lost 1 base to trimming and J lost 5 bases; unmatched junction nucleotides: 13. The CDR3 totals 17 residues. The CDR3 DNA is TGTGCCAGCAGTGAAGTCCCATTGACAGGGGAAGTCGACGAGCAGTACTTC. It is translated as CASSEVPLTGEVDEQYF.

The chain uses TRBV6-1 and TRBJ2-3; a weak D match, TRBD2 (5 bases). Per germline, CDR1 MNHNS and CDR2 SASEGT. The CDR3 is 12 amino acids. V was shortened by 4 bases and J by 6 bases, with 8 bases between the two germline ends. The CDR3 DNA reads TGTGCCAGCAGTGTGCGGGTGGATACGCAGTATTTT. Amino acids: CASSVRVDTQYF.

This clone was recorded a few times. V is TRBV5-4 and J is TRBJ1-1; D unresolved. CDR3 length: 13 residues. The ends were cut back, 4 bases at V and 3 bases at J, with 10 bases in the middle. Germline-derived CDR1 and CDR2 are SGHNT and YYREEE (reference sequence). In nucleotides, the CDR3 is TGTGCCAGCAGCCGAGGACTAGACACTGAAGCTTTCTTT. Amino acids: CASSRGLDTEAFF.

This clone was seen only once. This chain uses TRBV27 with TRBJ2-7, with 9 bases identical to TRBD1. This CDR3 region has 15 residues. V trimming: 1 base; J trimming: 4 bases; junction bases outside the gene matches: 5. CDR1 MNHEY and CDR2 SMNVEV come from the germline V gene (reference sequence). In DNA form, the CDR3 reads TGTGCCAGCAGTTTATTCTCGACAGGGGGATACGAGCAGTACTTC. Residues: CASSLFSTGGYEQYF.

This sequence joins TRBV5-1 and TRBJ1-4; TRBD1 agrees at 9 bases. The junction had 4 bases not matched to a gene; V was cut back by 2 bases and J by 8 bases. The CDR3 is 14 residues long. CDR1 and CDR2 (germline): SGHRS, YFSETQ. The CDR3 DNA follows: TGCGCCAGCAGCTTACAGGGGGCGCGGGAAAAACTGTTTTTT. It codes for CASSLQGAREKLFF.

The gene calls are TRBV18 and TRBJ2-5; tentative D call: TRBD1 (5 bases). The V gene's germline CDR1 is KGHSH and CDR2 LQKENI. This CDR3 is 16 amino acids long. V shed 3 bases and J shed 7 bases, with 21 bases lying between them. The CDR3 is CASSPPRPPEGVTQYF. Written as DNA, the CDR3 is TGTGCCAGCTCACCCCCCAGGCCGCCCGAAGGGGTGACCCAGTACTTC.